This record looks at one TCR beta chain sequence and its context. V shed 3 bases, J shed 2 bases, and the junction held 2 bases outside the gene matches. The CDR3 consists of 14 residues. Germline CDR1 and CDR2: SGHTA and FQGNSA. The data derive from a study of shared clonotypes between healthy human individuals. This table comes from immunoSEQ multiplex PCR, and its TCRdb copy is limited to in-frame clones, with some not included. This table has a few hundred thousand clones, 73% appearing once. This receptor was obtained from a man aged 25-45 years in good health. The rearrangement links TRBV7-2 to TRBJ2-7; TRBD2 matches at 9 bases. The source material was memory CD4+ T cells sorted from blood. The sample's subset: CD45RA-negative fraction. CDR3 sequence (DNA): TGTGCCAGCAGCTTGGCTAGCGGGGCCTACGAGCAGTACTTC. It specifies CASSLASGAYEQYF.